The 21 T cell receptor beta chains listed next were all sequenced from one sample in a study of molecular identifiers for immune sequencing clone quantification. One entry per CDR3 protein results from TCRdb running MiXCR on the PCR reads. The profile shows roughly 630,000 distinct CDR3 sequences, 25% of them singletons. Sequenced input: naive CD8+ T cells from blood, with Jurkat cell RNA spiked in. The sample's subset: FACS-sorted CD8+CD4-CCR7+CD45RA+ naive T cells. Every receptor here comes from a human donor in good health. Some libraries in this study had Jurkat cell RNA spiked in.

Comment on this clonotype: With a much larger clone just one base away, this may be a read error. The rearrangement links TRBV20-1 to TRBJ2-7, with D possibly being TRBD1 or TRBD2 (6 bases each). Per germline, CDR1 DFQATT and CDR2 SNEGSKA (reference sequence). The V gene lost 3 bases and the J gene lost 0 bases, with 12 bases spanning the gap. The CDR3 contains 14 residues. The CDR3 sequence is CSAREGGHSYEQYF. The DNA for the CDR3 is TGCAGTGCTAGGGAGGGGGGCCACTCCTACGAGCAGTACTTC.

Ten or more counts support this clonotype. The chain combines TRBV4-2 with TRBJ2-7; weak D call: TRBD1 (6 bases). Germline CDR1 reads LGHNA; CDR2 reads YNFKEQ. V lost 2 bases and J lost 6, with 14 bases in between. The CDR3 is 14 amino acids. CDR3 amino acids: CASSQTGLVSEQYF. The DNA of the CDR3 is TGTGCCAGCAGCCAAACAGGGCTAGTCTCCGAGCAGTACTTC.

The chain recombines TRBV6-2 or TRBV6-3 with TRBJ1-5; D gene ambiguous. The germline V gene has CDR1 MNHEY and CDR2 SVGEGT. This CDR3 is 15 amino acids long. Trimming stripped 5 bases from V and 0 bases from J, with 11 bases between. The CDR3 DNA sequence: TGTGCCAGCAGTAACGGCACAGATAGCAATCAGCCCCAGCATTTT. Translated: CASSNGTDSNQPQHF.

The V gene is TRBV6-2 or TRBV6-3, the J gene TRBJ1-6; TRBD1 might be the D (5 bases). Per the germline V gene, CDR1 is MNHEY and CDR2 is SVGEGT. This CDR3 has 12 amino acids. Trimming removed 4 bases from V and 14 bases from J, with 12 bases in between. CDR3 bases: TGTGCCAGCAGTTCCGGGACGTCAGCCCTCCACTTT. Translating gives CASSSGTSALHF.

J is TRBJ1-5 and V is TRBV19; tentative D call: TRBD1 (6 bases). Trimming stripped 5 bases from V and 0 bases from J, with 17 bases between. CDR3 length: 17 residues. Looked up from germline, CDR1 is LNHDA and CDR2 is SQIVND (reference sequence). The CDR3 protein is CASSSDRGGLSNQPQHF. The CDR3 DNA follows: TGTGCCAGTAGTTCGGACAGAGGGGGACTTAGCAATCAGCCCCAGCATTTT. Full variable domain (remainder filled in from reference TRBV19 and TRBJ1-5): DGGITQSPKYLFRKEGQNVTLSCEQNLNHDAMYWYRQDPGQGLRLIYYSQIVNDFQKGDIAEGYSVSREKKESFPLTVTSAQKNPTAFYLCASSSDRGGLSNQPQHFGDGTRLSIL.

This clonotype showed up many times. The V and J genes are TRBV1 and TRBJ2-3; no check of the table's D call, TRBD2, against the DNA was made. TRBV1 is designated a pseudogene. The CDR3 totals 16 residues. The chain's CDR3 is CTSSQDLAGGSDTQYF. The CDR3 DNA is TGCACCAGCAGCCAAGATCTAGCGGGGGGGTCGGATACGCAGTATTTT.

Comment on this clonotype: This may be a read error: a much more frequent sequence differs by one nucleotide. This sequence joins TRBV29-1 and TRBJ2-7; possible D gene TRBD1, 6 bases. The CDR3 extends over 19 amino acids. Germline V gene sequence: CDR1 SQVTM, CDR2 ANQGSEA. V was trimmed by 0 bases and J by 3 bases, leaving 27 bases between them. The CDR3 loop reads CSVEDEKDWGRGVLYEQYF. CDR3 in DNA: TGCAGCGTTGAAGATGAGAAGGACTGGGGGCGTGGAGTCCTCTACGAGCAGTACTTC.

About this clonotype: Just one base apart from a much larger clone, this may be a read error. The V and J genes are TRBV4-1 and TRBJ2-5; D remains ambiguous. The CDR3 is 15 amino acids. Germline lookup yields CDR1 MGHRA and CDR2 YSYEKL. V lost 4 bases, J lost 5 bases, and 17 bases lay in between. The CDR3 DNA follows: TGCGCCAGCAGCCCAAGTAACGGCTTTACGGAGACCCAGTACTTC. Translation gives CASSPSNGFTETQYF.

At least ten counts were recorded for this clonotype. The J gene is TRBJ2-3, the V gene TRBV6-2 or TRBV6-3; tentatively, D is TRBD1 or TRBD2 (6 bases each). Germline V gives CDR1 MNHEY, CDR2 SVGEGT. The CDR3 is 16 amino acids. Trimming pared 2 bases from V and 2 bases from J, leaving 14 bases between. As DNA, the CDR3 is TGTGCCAGCAGTTACATCGGGGGCATGGACACAGATACGCAGTATTTT. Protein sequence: CASSYIGGMDTDTQYF.

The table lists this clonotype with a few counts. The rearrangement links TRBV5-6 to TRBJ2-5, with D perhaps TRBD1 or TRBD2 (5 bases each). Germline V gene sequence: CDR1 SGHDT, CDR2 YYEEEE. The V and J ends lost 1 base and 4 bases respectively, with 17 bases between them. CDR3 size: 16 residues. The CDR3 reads CASSLSAEGLLETQYF. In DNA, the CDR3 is TGTGCCAGCAGCTTGTCAGCAGAGGGGCTTTTAGAGACCCAGTACTTC.

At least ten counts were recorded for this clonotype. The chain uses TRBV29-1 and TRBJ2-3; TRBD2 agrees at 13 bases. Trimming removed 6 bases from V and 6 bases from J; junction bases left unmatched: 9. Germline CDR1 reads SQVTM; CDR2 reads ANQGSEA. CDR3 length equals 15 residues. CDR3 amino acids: CSVEPGLAGADTQYF. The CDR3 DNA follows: TGCAGCGTGGAACCTGGACTAGCGGGAGCTGATACGCAGTATTTT.

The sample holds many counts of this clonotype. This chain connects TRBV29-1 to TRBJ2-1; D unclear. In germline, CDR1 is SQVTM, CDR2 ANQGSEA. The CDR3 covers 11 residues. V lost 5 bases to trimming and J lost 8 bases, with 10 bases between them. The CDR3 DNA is TGCAGCGTTCCTTCCCCCGATGAGCAGTTCTTC. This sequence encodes CSVPSPDEQFF.

Written as DNA, the CDR3 is TGTGCCAGCAGTTTAGCGGCAGGGGGCGCTAAAACCTACGAGCAGTACTTC. This translates into CASSLAAGGAKTYEQYF. This chain joins TRBV27 and TRBJ2-7, with 8 bases lining up with TRBD1. CDR1 and CDR2 (germline): MNHEY, SMNVEV (reference sequence). The junction had 11 bases not matched to a gene; V was cut back by 2 bases and J by 2 bases. CDR3 length: 17 amino acids.

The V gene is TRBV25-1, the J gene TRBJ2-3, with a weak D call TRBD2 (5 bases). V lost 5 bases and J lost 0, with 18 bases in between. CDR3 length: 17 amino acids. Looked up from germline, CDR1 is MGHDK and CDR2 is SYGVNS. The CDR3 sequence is CASSRDLGRPSTDTQYF. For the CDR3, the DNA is TGTGCCAGCAGTAGAGATCTTGGGAGACCGAGCACAGATACGCAGTATTTT. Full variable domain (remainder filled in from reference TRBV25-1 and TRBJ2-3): EADIYQTPRYLVIGTGKKITLECSQTMGHDKMYWYQQDPGMELHLIHYSYGVNSTEKGDLSSESTVSRIRTEHFPLTLESARPSHTSQYLCASSRDLGRPSTDTQYFGPGTRLTVL.

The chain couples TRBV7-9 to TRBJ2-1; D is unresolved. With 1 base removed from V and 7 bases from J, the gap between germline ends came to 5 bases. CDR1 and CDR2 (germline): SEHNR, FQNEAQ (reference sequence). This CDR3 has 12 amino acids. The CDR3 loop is CASSLGMNEQFF. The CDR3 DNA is TGTGCCAGCAGCTTAGGTATGAATGAGCAGTTCTTC.

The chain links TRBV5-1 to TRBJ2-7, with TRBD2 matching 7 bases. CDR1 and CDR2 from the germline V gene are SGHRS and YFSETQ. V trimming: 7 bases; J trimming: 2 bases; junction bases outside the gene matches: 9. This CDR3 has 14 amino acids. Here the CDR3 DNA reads TGCGCCAGCCAGTGGGGGGGACCGGCCTACGAGCAGTACTTC. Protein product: CASQWGGPAYEQYF. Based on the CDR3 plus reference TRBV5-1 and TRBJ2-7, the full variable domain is KAGVTQTPRYLIKTRGQQVTLSCSPISGHRSVSWYQQTPGQGLQFLFEYFSETQRNKGNFPGRFSGRQFSNSRSEMNVSTLELGDSALYLCASQWGGPAYEQYFGPGTRLTVT.

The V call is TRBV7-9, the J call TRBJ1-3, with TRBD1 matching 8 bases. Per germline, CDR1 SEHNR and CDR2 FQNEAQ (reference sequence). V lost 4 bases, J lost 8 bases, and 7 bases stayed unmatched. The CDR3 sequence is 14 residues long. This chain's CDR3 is CASSSPTGEDTIYF. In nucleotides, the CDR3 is TGTGCCAGCAGCTCGCCGACAGGGGAAGACACCATATATTTT.

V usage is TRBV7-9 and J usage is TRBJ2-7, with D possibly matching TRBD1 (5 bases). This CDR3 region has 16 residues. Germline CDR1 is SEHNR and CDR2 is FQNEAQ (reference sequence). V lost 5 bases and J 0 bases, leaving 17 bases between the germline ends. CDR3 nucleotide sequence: TGTGCCAGCAGCGGAACCAAGGGGTCTGCCTCCTACGAGCAGTACTTC. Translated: CASSGTKGSASYEQYF.

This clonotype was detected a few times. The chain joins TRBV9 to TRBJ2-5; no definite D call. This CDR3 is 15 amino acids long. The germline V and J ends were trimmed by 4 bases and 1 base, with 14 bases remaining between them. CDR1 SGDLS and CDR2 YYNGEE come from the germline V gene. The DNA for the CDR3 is TGTGCCAGCAGCCCCACCTCTTTGGCCCAAGAGACCCAGTACTTC. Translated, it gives CASSPTSLAQETQYF.

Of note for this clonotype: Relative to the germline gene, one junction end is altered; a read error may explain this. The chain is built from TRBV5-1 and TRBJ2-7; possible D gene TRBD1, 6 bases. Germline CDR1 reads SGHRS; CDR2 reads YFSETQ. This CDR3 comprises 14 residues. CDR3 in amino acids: CASSLEQGPYKQYF. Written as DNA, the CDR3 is TGCGCCAGCAGCTTGGAACAGGGACCCTACAAGCAGTACTTC.

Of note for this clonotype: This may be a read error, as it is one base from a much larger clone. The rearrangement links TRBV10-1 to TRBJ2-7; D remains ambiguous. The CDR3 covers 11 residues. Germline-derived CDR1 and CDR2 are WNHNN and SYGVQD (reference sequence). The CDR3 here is CAGSPIYEQYF. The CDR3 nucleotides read TGCGCCGGCAGTCCCATCTACGAGCAGTACTTC.